These 28 T cell receptor beta chains came from one sample sequenced in a study of cytomegalovirus exposure and HLA in healthy donors. This PCR relied on a set of 60 Vbeta primers and 13 Jbeta primers. Sequencing was performed with immunoSEQ multiplex PCR; in TCRdb, only in-frame clones are kept and a portion is missing. The sample records 85,000 to 130,000 clones, around 9.1% being singletons. Sequencing used PBMCs. These receptors all come from a man between 40 and 49 years old in good health and CMV-seropositive.

This clone was picked up a small number of times. This chain connects TRBV29-1 to TRBJ2-7; D not resolved. V shed 1 base and J shed 2 bases, with 3 bases lying between them. CDR1 is SQVTM and CDR2 is ANQGSEA in the germline V gene. There are 11 residues in the CDR3. The CDR3 is CSVEAAYEQYF. DNA of the CDR3: TGCAGCGTTGAAGCGGCCTACGAGCAGTACTTC.

This clone occurred a few times. The CDR3 loop reads CASVDRYNEQFF. The CDR3 DNA sequence: TGTGCCAGCGTCGACAGGTACAATGAGCAGTTCTTC. The chain combines TRBV25-1 with TRBJ2-1, with D possibly matching TRBD1 (6 bases). The CDR3 runs to 12 residues. Germline loops: CDR1 MGHDK, CDR2 SYGVNS. V was clipped by 8 bases and J by 4 bases, with 9 bases between them.

The rearrangement joins TRBV6-5 to TRBJ1-2; a weak D match, TRBD1 (5 bases). This CDR3 region has 15 residues. Germline V gene data show CDR1 as MNHEY and CDR2 as SVGAGI. V was cut by 0 bases and J by 0 bases, with 8 bases left in between. In DNA form, the CDR3 reads TGTGCCAGCAGTTACTCGACAGCCACTAACTATGGCTACACCTTC. Translated: CASSYSTATNYGYTF.

This clone was seen more than once but under ten times. The chain joins TRBV10-3 to TRBJ1-5; 7 bases are shared with TRBD1. The CDR3 covers 13 residues. The germline CDR1 and CDR2 sequences are ENHRY and SYGVKD. With V trimmed by 6 bases and J by 7 bases, 6 bases remained unmatched. CDR3 protein: CAISDRAGQPQHF. CDR3 coding DNA: TGTGCCATCAGCGACAGGGCTGGGCAGCCCCAGCATTTT.

The chain couples TRBV25-1 to TRBJ2-7, with 10 bases matching TRBD2. This CDR3 has 15 residues. Germline V gene sequence: CDR1 MGHDK, CDR2 SYGVNS. J gave up 4 bases and V 4 bases, and 7 bases lay outside the gene matches. The CDR3 region has the DNA TGTGCCAGCAGTGGACGGACTAGCGGAGCTTACGAGCAGTACTTC. Amino acid sequence: CASSGRTSGAYEQYF.

The chain recombines TRBV27 with TRBJ1-6, with D possibly TRBD1 on 6 matching bases. V was clipped by 6 bases and J by 7 bases, with 10 bases between them. Germline lookup yields CDR1 MNHEY and CDR2 SMNVEV (reference sequence). CDR3 length: 13 amino acids. As DNA, the CDR3 is TGTGCCAGCAGGGGACAAAGAAATTCACCCCTCCACTTT. This encodes CASRGQRNSPLHF.

V gene TRBV9 combines with J gene TRBJ2-7, with unresolved D. Germline CDR1 is SGDLS and CDR2 is YYNGEE. Trimming removed 4 bases at V and 0 bases at J, with 11 bases between. The length of the CDR3 is 14 residues. The CDR3 DNA reads TGTGCCAGCAGCCCCATTGAGCTCTCCTACGAGCAGTACTTC. Protein: CASSPIELSYEQYF. The full variable domain, rest sourced from reference TRBV9 and TRBJ2-7, is DSGVTQTPKHLITATGQRVTLRCSPRSGDLSVYWYQQSLDQGLQFLIQYYNGEERAKGNILERFSAQQFPDLHSELNLSSLELGDSALYFCASSPIELSYEQYFGPGTRLTVT.

Only a few counts were recorded for this clone. The J gene is TRBJ2-1, the V gene TRBV11-3, with D tentatively TRBD2 (6 bases). Germline lookup yields CDR1 SGHNT and CDR2 YENEEA. The CDR3 has 15 residues. Between the trimmed V and J ends, which lost 6 bases and 0 bases, there was a span of 12 bases. This CDR3 reads CASRPDYSSYNEQFF. In nucleotides, the CDR3 is TGTGCCAGCAGGCCGGACTACAGCTCCTACAATGAGCAGTTCTTC.

This clone was seen a few times. The rearrangement links TRBV7-9 to TRBJ2-5; TRBD2 matches at 11 bases. Trimming cost V 6 bases and J 4 bases; bases outside gene matches: 7. The CDR3 covers 15 residues. Germline-derived CDR1 and CDR2 are SEHNR and FQNEAQ (reference sequence). CDR3 nucleotides: TGTGCCAGCAGGTCCGGGACTAGCGGACCAGAGACCCAGTACTTC. Protein product: CASRSGTSGPETQYF.

This chain links TRBV5-4 with TRBJ2-1; D is perhaps TRBD2 (5 bases). Germline CDR1 reads SGHNT; CDR2 reads YYREEE (reference sequence). There are 15 residues in the CDR3. Trimming left V 0 bases short and J 4 bases short, with 11 bases between. The CDR3 DNA reads as TGTGCCAGCAGCTTGGTTGCGGAGGCTTACAATGAGCAGTTCTTC. The encoded protein is CASSLVAEAYNEQFF.

This sequence joins TRBV9 and TRBJ1-5, with 9 bases matching TRBD1. This CDR3 region has 15 residues. Germline-derived CDR1 and CDR2 are SGDLS and YYNGEE. With V trimmed by 4 bases and J by 4 bases, 6 bases remained unmatched. CDR3 residues: CASSPGQGENQPQHF. In DNA, the CDR3 is TGTGCCAGCAGCCCGGGACAGGGAGAAAATCAGCCCCAGCATTTT.

This clone was seen more than once but under ten times. CDR3 nucleotides: TGTGCCAGCAGGGGATGGACAGGGGAAGAGACCCAGTACTTC. This codes for CASRGWTGEETQYF. The chain employs TRBV28 and TRBJ2-5, with 9 bases lining up with TRBD1. V dropped 6 bases and J dropped 3; count of bases not matched to a gene: 5. This CDR3 has 14 residues. Looked up from germline, CDR1 is MDHEN and CDR2 is SYDVKM. Complete variable domain (other parts from reference TRBV28 and TRBJ2-5): DVKVTQSSRYLVKRTGEKVFLECVQDMDHENMFWYRQDPGLGLRLIYFSYDVKMKEKGDIPEGYSVSREKKERFSLILESASTNQTSMYLCASRGWTGEETQYFGPGTRLLVL.

The genes are TRBV5-5 and TRBJ2-7, with 8 bases that match TRBD2. CDR3 length: 13 amino acids. The germline V gene encodes CDR1 SGHKS and CDR2 YYEKEE (reference sequence). The ends lost 7 bases at V and 0 bases at J; junction bases unmatched: 3. The CDR3: CASERERSYEQYF. The CDR3 coding sequence is TGTGCCAGCGAGCGGGAGCGCTCCTACGAGCAGTACTTC.

This chain connects TRBV5-6 to TRBJ1-1; a possible D gene is TRBD1 (5 bases). Trimming cost V 1 base and J 4 bases, with 8 bases left between them. Germline CDR1 and CDR2: SGHDT and YYEEEE. The CDR3 extends over 13 amino acids. The chain's CDR3 is CASSLWGSTEAFF. DNA of the CDR3: TGTGCCAGCAGCTTGTGGGGCAGCACTGAAGCTTTCTTT.

This clone was seen a handful of times. V is TRBV14 and J is TRBJ2-7; 12 bases fit TRBD2. The V gene's germline CDR1 is SGHDN and CDR2 FVKESK. This CDR3 comprises 14 residues. The V and J ends lost 9 bases and 4 bases, in that order; junction bases with no gene match: 7. The CDR3, as DNA: TGTGCCAGTCAAGAGACTAGCGGGAGTTACGAGCAGTACTTC. Protein sequence: CASQETSGSYEQYF.

There are a few counts of this clone. The chain links TRBV29-1 to TRBJ2-1; no clear D gene. From germline, CDR1 is SQVTM and CDR2 ANQGSEA. The V end lost 5 bases, the J end lost 3 bases, and 11 bases lay between the germline ends. This CDR3 comprises 13 residues. DNA of the CDR3: TGCAGCGTTCCTGAGCGTCTCTACAATGAGCAGTTCTTC. Translation gives CSVPERLYNEQFF.

This clone turned up a few times. This chain links TRBV5-1 with TRBJ1-6, with D unclear. The CDR3 contains 15 residues. Looked up from germline, CDR1 is SGHRS and CDR2 is YFSETQ. With 4 bases removed from V and 10 bases from J, the gap between germline ends came to 18 bases. DNA for the CDR3: TGCGCCAGCAGCCCCGCGGTGGGGAGAAACTCACCCCTCCACTTT. Amino acid sequence: CASSPAVGRNSPLHF.

This clone has only a few counts. The chain uses TRBV5-6 and TRBJ1-5; 10 nucleotides agree with TRBD1. V was clipped by 3 bases and J by 5 bases; unmatched bases: 5. CDR3 size: 15 residues. Germline CDR1 is SGHDT and CDR2 is YYEEEE. CDR3 region: CASSWGTGEHQPQHF. In DNA form, the CDR3 reads TGTGCCAGCAGCTGGGGGACAGGGGAACATCAGCCCCAGCATTTT.

This chain links TRBV10-3 with TRBJ2-7, with 7 nucleotides matching TRBD1. The germline V gene encodes CDR1 ENHRY and CDR2 SYGVKD. The V gene end was trimmed by 6 bases and the J gene end by 5 bases; junction bases not matched to a gene: 1. The CDR3 has 11 amino acids. CDR3 sequence: CAISDRDEQYF. DNA for the CDR3: TGTGCCATCAGCGACAGGGACGAGCAGTACTTC.

This clone was seen only a few times. V is TRBV28 and J is TRBJ1-4, with 7 bases identical to TRBD1. Germline CDR1 and CDR2: MDHEN and SYDVKM. This CDR3 is built from 17 residues. The V gene end was trimmed by 5 bases and the J gene end by 6 bases; junction bases not matched to a gene: 15. CDR3 DNA sequence: TGTGCCAGCAGTACAGAGACGAGACAGGGATCTTATGAAAAACTGTTTTTT. Translating gives CASSTETRQGSYEKLFF. Full variable domain (remainder filled in from reference TRBV28 and TRBJ1-4): DVKVTQSSRYLVKRTGEKVFLECVQDMDHENMFWYRQDPGLGLRLIYFSYDVKMKEKGDIPEGYSVSREKKERFSLILESASTNQTSMYLCASSTETRQGSYEKLFFGSGTQLSVL.

The genes are TRBV25-1 and TRBJ2-2, with D tentatively TRBD2 (6 bases). Germline V gene lookup returns CDR1 MGHDK and CDR2 SYGVNS. CDR3 size: 13 residues. With 3 bases removed from V and 5 bases from J, the gap between germline ends came to 7 bases. The CDR3 protein is CASSETRTGELFF. CDR3 DNA: TGTGCCAGCAGTGAGACTAGAACCGGGGAGCTGTTTTTT.

This clone was seen more than once but under ten times. The chain carries TRBV29-1 and TRBJ1-5; 7 bases map to TRBD1. Per germline, CDR1 SQVTM and CDR2 ANQGSEA. Trimming took 5 bases from V and 0 from J; bases not matched to a gene: 4. The CDR3 totals 14 residues. CDR3 in DNA: TGCAGCGTTACCGGGACAGATAGCAATCAGCCCCAGCATTTT. It specifies CSVTGTDSNQPQHF.

The genes are TRBV4-2 and TRBJ2-2, with D possibly being TRBD2 (6 bases). The CDR3 has 16 amino acids. The V and J ends lost 5 bases and 1 base respectively, with 14 bases between them. CDR1 is LGHNA, CDR2 YNFKEQ, per germline. CDR3 in amino acids: CASSNSGTGNTGELFF. The CDR3, as DNA: TGTGCCAGCAGCAACTCCGGGACTGGGAACACCGGGGAGCTGTTTTTT.

This clone appeared a few times. The rearrangement joins TRBV9 to TRBJ2-5, with TRBD1 matching over 9 bases. The V gene end was trimmed by 2 bases and the J gene end by 4 bases; junction bases not matched to a gene: 9. Germline V gene data show CDR1 as SGDLS and CDR2 as YYNGEE. The CDR3 totals 16 residues. In DNA, the CDR3 is TGTGCCAGCAGCGTCCCGGCGGACAGGGGAAGAGAGACCCAGTACTTC. Its translation: CASSVPADRGRETQYF.

The chain links TRBV6-5 to TRBJ2-2, with TRBD2 matching 8 bases. Germline loops: CDR1 MNHEY, CDR2 SVGAGI. The CDR3 sequence is 15 residues long. V dropped 7 bases and J dropped 4; count of bases not matched to a gene: 8. The CDR3 loop is CASTPFSGTTGELFF. CDR3 DNA sequence: TGTGCCAGCACCCCTTTTAGCGGGACCACCGGGGAGCTGTTTTTT.

The V call is TRBV29-1, the J call TRBJ1-2; 9 bases are a match to TRBD1. The germline V gene encodes CDR1 SQVTM and CDR2 ANQGSEA. The CDR3 spans 13 residues. The ends lost 6 bases at V and 5 bases at J; junction bases unmatched: 7. The CDR3 sequence is CSVGDRAIYGYTF. The CDR3 bases are TGCAGCGTGGGGGACAGGGCCATATATGGCTACACCTTC.

The chain employs TRBV15 and TRBJ2-7; D call uncertain. The CDR3 totals 11 residues. Per germline, CDR1 LNHNV and CDR2 YYDKDF (reference sequence). Trimming pared 3 bases from V and 7 bases from J, leaving 7 bases between. This chain's CDR3 is CATSRRQEQYF. DNA of the CDR3: TGTGCCACCAGCAGGAGGCAAGAGCAGTACTTC.

This clone showed up just a few times. CDR3: CASSDTGTLNTGELFF. CDR3 coding DNA: TGTGCCAGCAGCGACACCGGGACTTTGAACACCGGGGAGCTGTTTTTT. The chain combines TRBV9 with TRBJ2-2; a weak D match, TRBD2 (6 bases). This CDR3 region has 16 residues. Deletions cut 3 bases from V and 1 base from J, with 13 bases between. CDR1 is SGDLS and CDR2 is YYNGEE in the germline V gene.